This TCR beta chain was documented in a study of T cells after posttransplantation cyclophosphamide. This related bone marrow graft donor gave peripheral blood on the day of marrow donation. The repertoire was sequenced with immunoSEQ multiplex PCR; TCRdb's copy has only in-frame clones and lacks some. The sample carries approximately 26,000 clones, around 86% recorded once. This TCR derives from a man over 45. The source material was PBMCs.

The CDR3 reads CAWSVFGDLNTEAFF. CDR3 DNA sequence: TGTGCCTGGAGTGTATTTGGAGACTTGAACACTGAAGCTTTCTTT. This chain connects TRBV30 to TRBJ1-1, with unresolved D. CDR1 is GTSNPN, CDR2 SVGIG, per germline (reference sequence). Trimming shortened V by 0 bases and J by 0 bases, and 11 bases separated the two germline ends. This CDR3 spans 15 amino acids.